This T cell receptor (beta chain) came from a study of blood T cells in healthy people across ages. General study points: Total diversity from one million sequenced T cells was likely underestimated. Across the age range, TCR beta diversity per million T cells fell in a roughly linear way.

Primers used in a second PCR of roughly 6 to 11 cycles were a sample-barcoded 5' primer and a J-beta primer mix. Unique molecular identifiers of 12 random nucleotides labeled each cDNA. From the 5' RACE reads, TCRdb called clonotypes with MiXCR, one entry per CDR3 protein. The sample shows some 850,000 distinct CDR3 sequences, roughly 25% of them seen only once. Of note for this clonotype: The antigen remains undetermined. The CDR3 carries no conserved terminal phenylalanine or tryptophan, so it likely arises from a read error.

Between the trimmed V and J ends, which lost 4 bases and 0 bases, there was a span of 9 bases. The CDR3 contains 15 residues. The same sample was also used in a study of T cells of mothers and their children.

The source is a boy between 10 and 17 years old in good health. Input material: blood. The rearrangement links TRBV12-3 or TRBV12-4 to TRBJ1-4; D is uncertain. CDR3 protein: CASSSTVATNEKLFV. CDR3 coding DNA: TGTGCCAGCAGTTCGACCGTTGCAACTAATGAAAAACTGTTTGTT.